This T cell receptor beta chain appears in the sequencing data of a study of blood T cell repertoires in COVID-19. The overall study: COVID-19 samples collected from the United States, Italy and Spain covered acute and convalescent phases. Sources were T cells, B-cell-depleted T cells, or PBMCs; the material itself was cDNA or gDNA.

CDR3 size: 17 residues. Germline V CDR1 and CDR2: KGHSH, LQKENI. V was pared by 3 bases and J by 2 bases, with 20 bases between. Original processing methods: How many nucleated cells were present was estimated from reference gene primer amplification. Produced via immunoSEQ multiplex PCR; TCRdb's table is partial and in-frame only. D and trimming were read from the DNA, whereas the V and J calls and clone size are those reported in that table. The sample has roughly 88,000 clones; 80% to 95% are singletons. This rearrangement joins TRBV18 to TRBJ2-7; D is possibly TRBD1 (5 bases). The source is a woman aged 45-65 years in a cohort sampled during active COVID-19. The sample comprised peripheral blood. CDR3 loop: CASSPLLDTRATYEQYF. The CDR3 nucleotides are TGTGCCAGCTCACCTCTTCTGGACACCCGAGCTACCTACGAGCAGTACTTC.